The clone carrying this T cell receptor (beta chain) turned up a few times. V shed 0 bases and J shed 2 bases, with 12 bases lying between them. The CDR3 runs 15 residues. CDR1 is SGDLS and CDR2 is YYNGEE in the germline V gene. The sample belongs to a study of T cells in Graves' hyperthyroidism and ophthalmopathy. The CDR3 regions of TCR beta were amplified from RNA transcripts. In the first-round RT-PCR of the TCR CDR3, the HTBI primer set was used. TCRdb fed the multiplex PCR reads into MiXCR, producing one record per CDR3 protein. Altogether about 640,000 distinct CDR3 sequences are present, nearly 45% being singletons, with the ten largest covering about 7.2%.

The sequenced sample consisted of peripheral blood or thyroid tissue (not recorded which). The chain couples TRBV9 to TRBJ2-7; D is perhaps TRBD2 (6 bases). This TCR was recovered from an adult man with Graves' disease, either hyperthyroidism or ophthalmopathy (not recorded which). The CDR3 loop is CASSVDGGGTYEQYF. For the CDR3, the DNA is TGTGCCAGCAGCGTAGATGGGGGAGGCACCTACGAGCAGTACTTC.